These 25 T cell receptor beta chains were all obtained from the same sample, sequenced in a study of Ad26.COV2.S vaccination and SARS-CoV-2 variants. Clones were read by immunoSEQ multiplex PCR, and TCRdb kept only the in-frame ones, dropping some. The sample gives about 410,000 clones, around 93% of which show up once; more than 1.5% is in the top ten. Treatment in this sample: 15 to 20 received Ad26.COV2.S at low or high dose, single or two shots; about 5 received placebo; per-sample allocation not given. Samples came from day 63 after the first vaccine or placebo injection. The sequencing used peripheral blood, collected in a trial of Ad26.COV2.S vaccine versus placebo. All receptors derive from a person between 18 and 65 years old who received the Ad26.COV2.S COVID-19 vaccine or a placebo.

The rearrangement joins TRBV5-8 to TRBJ1-4, with no clear D. Per germline, CDR1 SGHTS and CDR2 YDEGEE. The CDR3 extends over 14 amino acids. V lost 2 bases and J lost 4, with 9 bases in between. The CDR3 region is CASSFGRINEKLFF. DNA for the CDR3: TGTGCCAGCAGCTTCGGGCGGATTAATGAAAAACTGTTTTTT.

The chain uses TRBV7-2 and TRBJ1-2; D may be TRBD1 (6 bases). Trimming removed 2 bases at V and 1 base at J, with 8 bases between. There are 14 residues in the CDR3. Per the germline V gene, CDR1 is SGHTA and CDR2 is FQGNSA. CDR3 nucleotide sequence: TGTGCCAGCAGCTTATACAGGGATAACTATGGCTACACCTTC. Its translation: CASSLYRDNYGYTF.

The CDR3 protein is CASSPGTKGYTF. DNA for the CDR3: TGTGCCAGCAGCCCCGGGACTAAGGGCTACACCTTC. The V and J genes are TRBV6-5 and TRBJ1-2; D is perhaps TRBD1 (5 bases). The CDR3 has 12 residues. The V and J ends lost 6 bases and 8 bases respectively, with 13 bases between them. Germline V gene lookup returns CDR1 MNHEY and CDR2 SVGAGI.

V is TRBV30 and J is TRBJ2-7, with unresolved D. The V end was cut by 6 bases, the J end by 0 bases, with 9 bases between. Per germline, CDR1 GTSNPN and CDR2 SVGIG (reference sequence). This CDR3 spans 12 amino acids. DNA for the CDR3: TGTGCCTGTGCTCGACGCTCCTACGAGCAGTACTTC. Its translation is CACARRSYEQYF.

This sequence joins TRBV20-1 and TRBJ2-1; D is unclear. V shed 3 bases and J shed 0 bases, with 9 bases lying between them. This CDR3 comprises 14 residues. Germline V gene data show CDR1 as DFQATT and CDR2 as SNEGSKA (reference sequence). The CDR3 region has the DNA TGCAGTGCTAGTCCGGGTTACTCCTACAATGAGCAGTTCTTC. This sequence encodes CSASPGYSYNEQFF.

The chain recombines TRBV7-2 with TRBJ2-3, with 12 nucleotides matching TRBD2. The CDR3 extends over 17 amino acids. Losses at the gene ends were 1 base for V and 5 bases for J; bases not matched to a gene: 7. Looked up from germline, CDR1 is SGHTA and CDR2 is FQGNSA. CDR3 in DNA: TGTGCCAGCAGCTTAGTACCTAGCGGGGGGGCTGGAGATACGCAGTATTTT. Protein product: CASSLVPSGGAGDTQYF.

Here the CDR3 DNA reads TGTGCCAGCAGCCAACGGGGGGGGAGCACAGATACGCAGTATTTT. This gives the protein CASSQRGGSTDTQYF. The chain joins TRBV3-1 (or the pseudogene TRBV3-2) to TRBJ2-3, with 8 bases aligning to TRBD2. Germline V gene data show CDR1 as LGHDT and CDR2 as YNNKEL (reference sequence). The CDR3 has 15 residues. V lost 2 bases and J lost 0; bases outside the gene matches: 1.

In DNA form, the CDR3 reads TGTGCCAGCAGCTTAGTGACTAGCGGGGCGCAAGAGACCCAGTACTTC. It translates to CASSLVTSGAQETQYF. The chain combines TRBV7-2 with TRBJ2-5; 11 positions agree with TRBD2. The CDR3 sequence is 16 residues long. V was pared by 1 base and J by 2 bases, with 3 bases of the junction left unmatched. Germline-derived CDR1 and CDR2 are SGHTA and FQGNSA.

The chain couples TRBV25-1 to TRBJ2-7; TRBD1 is a possible D gene (5 bases). The V end was cut by 6 bases, the J end by 3 bases, with 12 bases between. Germline V gene sequence: CDR1 MGHDK, CDR2 SYGVNS. CDR3 length equals 13 residues. The chain's CDR3 is CASRGQDNYEQYF. The CDR3 DNA sequence: TGTGCCAGCAGGGGCCAGGACAACTACGAGCAGTACTTC.

This rearrangement joins TRBV6-2 or TRBV6-3 to TRBJ1-2; 7 bases match TRBD1. CDR3 length equals 15 residues. Trimming at V came to 2 bases and at J to 8 bases, leaving 11 bases not matched to a gene. Germline V gene sequence: CDR1 MNHEY, CDR2 SVGEGT. DNA of the CDR3: TGTGCCAGCAGTTACCAAGGGACAGCGATTGGAGGCTACACCTTC. Translating it yields CASSYQGTAIGGYTF.

This clone was observed once. The chain is built from TRBV9 and TRBJ1-1; TRBD1 aligns across 8 bases. The ends lost 3 bases at V and 8 bases at J; junction bases unmatched: 12. CDR1 SGDLS and CDR2 YYNGEE come from the germline V gene. The CDR3 has 15 residues. For the CDR3, the DNA is TGTGCCAGCAGCGAACGTCCCAGGGGGCGCGTAGAAGCTTTCTTT. Translated, it gives CASSERPRGRVEAFF.

The rearrangement joins TRBV7-2 to TRBJ2-6; TRBD1 might be the D (5 bases). Germline assignment: CDR1 SGHTA and CDR2 FQGNSA. This CDR3 is built from 17 residues. Trimming cost V 3 bases and J 0 bases, with 12 bases left between them. The CDR3 sequence: CASSLAGADSGANVLTF. The DNA of the CDR3 is TGTGCCAGCAGCTTGGCTGGGGCAGACTCTGGGGCCAACGTCCTGACTTTC.

The V call is TRBV4-3, the J call TRBJ2-1, with 11 bases identical to TRBD2. Per the germline V gene, CDR1 is LGHNA and CDR2 is YSLEER. This CDR3 has 16 residues. V lost 0 bases to trimming and J lost 8 bases; unmatched junction nucleotides: 6. The CDR3 region is CASSQDLAGGGDEQFF. The CDR3, as DNA: TGCGCCAGCAGCCAAGACCTAGCGGGGGGTGGCGATGAGCAGTTCTTC.

The CDR3 is CASSQDQTGRSDTQYF. Here the CDR3 DNA reads TGCGCCAGCAGCCAAGATCAGACAGGGCGCTCAGATACGCAGTATTTT. The chain joins TRBV4-1 to TRBJ2-3, with 7 bases identical to TRBD1. V was pared by 0 bases and J by 4 bases, with 7 bases of the junction left unmatched. This CDR3 contains 16 residues. CDR1 is MGHRA, CDR2 YSYEKL, per germline.

This clone appeared a few times. J is TRBJ1-5 and V is TRBV18, with 7 positions matching TRBD1. The V and J ends lost 6 bases and 4 bases, in that order; junction bases with no gene match: 9. The CDR3 consists of 15 residues. Looked up from germline, CDR1 is KGHSH and CDR2 is LQKENI. CDR3 bases: TGTGCCAGCTCTCCCGACAGGGTTGAGAATCAGCCCCAGCATTTT. It yields the protein CASSPDRVENQPQHF.

CDR3 in amino acids: CASSRDRGPEEAFF. The CDR3 nucleotides are TGTGCCAGCAGCCGGGACAGGGGGCCGGAAGAAGCTTTCTTT. This rearrangement joins TRBV7-2 to TRBJ1-1; TRBD1 matches 12 bases. CDR3 length equals 14 residues. CDR1 is SGHTA, CDR2 FQGNSA, per germline. Trimming at V came to 5 bases and at J to 8 bases, leaving 6 bases not matched to a gene.

The chain uses TRBV21-1 and TRBJ2-2; the D call TRBD2 from the table was never checked on the DNA. TRBV21-1 has pseudogene status. The CDR3 contains 16 residues. The CDR3 region has the DNA TGTGCCAGCAGTCTTAAGAACTCACTTAACACCGGGGAGCTGTTTTTT. It translates to CASSLKNSLNTGELFF.

For the CDR3, the DNA is TGTGCCAGCAGTAGGATAATAAGGGAACAGGGCTACACCTTC. This sequence encodes CASSRIIREQGYTF. The J gene is TRBJ1-2, the V gene TRBV2; D is uncertain. The germline gives CDR1 SNHLY, CDR2 FYNNEI. Trimming took off 5 bases at V and 8 bases at J, with 18 bases between the two ends. The CDR3 contains 14 residues.

The rearrangement joins TRBV28 to TRBJ1-2, with 9 bases aligning to TRBD1. The CDR3 extends over 15 amino acids. Germline CDR1 and CDR2: MDHEN and SYDVKM. V lost 7 bases to trimming and J lost 4 bases; unmatched junction nucleotides: 10. The CDR3 reads CASNTGGQGAYGYTF. The CDR3 DNA sequence: TGTGCCAGCAACACAGGGGGACAGGGCGCCTATGGCTACACCTTC.

The chain recombines TRBV21-1 with TRBJ1-2. TRBV21-1 is termed a pseudogene. This CDR3 is 16 amino acids long. The CDR3 loop reads CASSKAPEGPNYGYTF. For the CDR3, the DNA is TGTGCCAGCAGCAAAGCTCCGGAGGGACCAAACTATGGCTACACCTTC.

This chain connects TRBV6-1 to TRBJ1-5; D call uncertain. Trimming pared 4 bases from V and 1 base from J, leaving 17 bases between. Germline CDR1 is MNHNS and CDR2 is SASEGT. The CDR3 loop spans 17 amino acids. The CDR3 nucleotides read TGTGCCAGCAGTGGGCAGGCCGGTAGGGCCAGCAATCAGCCCCAGCATTTT. This encodes CASSGQAGRASNQPQHF.

The chain links TRBV5-5 to TRBJ1-1; D gene uncertain. The CDR3 covers 12 residues. CDR1 SGHKS and CDR2 YYEKEE come from the germline V gene (reference sequence). Trimming left V 0 bases short and J 10 bases short, with 10 bases between. CDR3 region: CASSLDIIGAFF. The CDR3 DNA follows: TGTGCCAGCAGCTTGGATATTATAGGAGCTTTCTTT.

In this sample, this clone turned up once. The chain carries TRBV11-3 and TRBJ2-1, with 13 bases lining up with TRBD2. The germline V gene encodes CDR1 SGHNT and CDR2 YENEEA. V lost 5 bases and J lost 6; bases outside the gene matches: 13. CDR3 length: 18 amino acids. The CDR3 coding sequence is TGTGCCAGCAGCCCACTAGCGGGGGGGCCAGCTGACTCCAATGAGCAGTTCTTC. Amino acids: CASSPLAGGPADSNEQFF.

The chain carries TRBV6-2 or TRBV6-3 and TRBJ2-5; D is unclear. V gave up 5 bases and J gave up 4 bases, with 8 bases separating them. The CDR3 covers 12 residues. Germline V gene data show CDR1 as MNHEY and CDR2 as SVGEGT. The CDR3 DNA follows: TGTGCCAGCAGTATCCCTCGAGAGACCCAGTACTTC. Translating gives CASSIPRETQYF.

V and J are TRBV19 and TRBJ1-5, with D possibly matching TRBD1 (6 bases). Trimming shortened V by 3 bases and J by 3 bases, and 12 bases separated the two germline ends. Germline V gives CDR1 LNHDA, CDR2 SQIVND (reference sequence). This CDR3 has 15 residues. The DNA for the CDR3 is TGTGCCAGTAGTATCGGGGGGACACTCAATCAGCCCCAGCATTTT. Translated, it gives CASSIGGTLNQPQHF.